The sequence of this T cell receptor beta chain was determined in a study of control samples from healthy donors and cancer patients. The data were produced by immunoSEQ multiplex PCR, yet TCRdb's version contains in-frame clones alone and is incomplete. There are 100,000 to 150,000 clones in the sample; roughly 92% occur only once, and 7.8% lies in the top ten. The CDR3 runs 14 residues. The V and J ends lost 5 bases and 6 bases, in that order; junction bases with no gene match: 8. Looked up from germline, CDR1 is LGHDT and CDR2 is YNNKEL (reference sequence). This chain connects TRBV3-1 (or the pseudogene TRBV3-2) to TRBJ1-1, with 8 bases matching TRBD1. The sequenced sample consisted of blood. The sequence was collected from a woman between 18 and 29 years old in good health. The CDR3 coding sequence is TGTGCCAGCAGCGCATACAGGGGGGTCCCTGAAGCTTTCTTT. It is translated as CASSAYRGVPEAFF.